This T cell receptor (beta chain) was identified in a study of blood T cell repertoires in COVID-19. Repertoires were generated with immunoSEQ multiplex PCR, while TCRdb's copy carries only in-frame clones and drops some. The data show about 300,000 clones, about four fifths seen once. This clone was recorded only once. Per germline, CDR1 SGHTA and CDR2 FQGNSA. V lost 1 base to trimming and J lost 5 bases; unmatched junction nucleotides: 2. The CDR3 spans 14 residues. The sequenced sample was peripheral blood. The TCR comes from a human donor with COVID-19, enrolled during active disease. The donor label of this sample is uncertain. The J gene is TRBJ2-3, the V gene TRBV7-2, with 8 bases matching TRBD2. In DNA form, the CDR3 reads TGTGCCAGCAGCTTAGGCGGGGGGTTAGATACGCAGTATTTT. As protein: CASSLGGGLDTQYF.